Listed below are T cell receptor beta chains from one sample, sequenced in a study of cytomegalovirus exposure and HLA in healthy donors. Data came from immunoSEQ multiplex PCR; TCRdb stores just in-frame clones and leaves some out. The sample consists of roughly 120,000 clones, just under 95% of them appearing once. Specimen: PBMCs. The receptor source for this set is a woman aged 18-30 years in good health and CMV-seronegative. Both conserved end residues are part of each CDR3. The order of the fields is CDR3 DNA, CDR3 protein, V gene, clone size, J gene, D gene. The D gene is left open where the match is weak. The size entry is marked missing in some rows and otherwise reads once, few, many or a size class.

TGTGCCAGCAGTTACCAACGACTCCTTCCCTCCCTCCACTTT CASSYQRLLPSLHF TRBV6-5 - TRBJ1-6 -
TGTGCCAGCAGCCGCACTAGCGAAGGGACCGGGGAGCTGTTTTTT CASSRTSEGTGELFF TRBV5-4 - TRBJ2-2 TRBD2
TGCGCCAGCAGCCAAACACACCGACAGGGGCGGGGGGAGACCCAGTACTTC CASSQTHRQGRGETQYF TRBV4-1 - TRBJ2-5 -
TGCGCCAGCAGCTTCGGGGGGGTTGGCTCTGGAAACACCATATATTTT CASSFGGVGSGNTIYF TRBV5-1 - TRBJ1-3 -
TGCGCCAGCAGCTTTCAGCGGGAGGGCCTCTACGAGCAGTACTTC CASSFQREGLYEQYF TRBV4-1 - TRBJ2-7 TRBD2
TGTGCCAGCACCGAGGGAGACTACCGCACAGATACGCAGTATTTT CASTEGDYRTDTQYF TRBV6-1 - TRBJ2-3 -
TGTGCCAGCAGTGACCCGGGACTAGCGGGGAATGAGCAGTTCTTC CASSDPGLAGNEQFF TRBV2 - TRBJ2-1 TRBD2
TGTGCCAGCAGCTTAGACAGGGAAGGAGCTTTCTTT CASSLDREGAFF TRBV11-2 once TRBJ1-1 -
TGTGCCAGCAACTCGGGGGGAGTGGATGAGCAGTTCTTC CASNSGGVDEQFF TRBV28 - TRBJ2-1 TRBD2
TGTGCCAGCAGCTCCTCACTTCGGGGTGAAAAACTGTTTTTT CASSSSLRGEKLFF TRBV5-6 - TRBJ1-4 -
TGTGCCAGCAGCGTAGAGCCTAGCTACGAGCAGTACTTC CASSVEPSYEQYF TRBV9 - TRBJ2-7 -
TGTGCCAGCAGCCCTCAGGACAGGGGTGGAGAGACCCAGTACTTC CASSPQDRGGETQYF TRBV5-4 once TRBJ2-5 TRBD1
TGCGCCAGCAGCCAAGGGCCAAAGGGGGAACAACCAGAGTTTCGGGAGCAGTACTTC CASSQGPKGEQPEFREQYF TRBV4-1 - TRBJ2-7 -
TGTGCCAGCAGTCCAGGGGGAACTGAAGCTTTCTTT CASSPGGTEAFF TRBV27 - TRBJ1-1 TRBD1
TGTGCCAGCAGCGGGGGACAGAATAACTATGGCTACACCTTC CASSGGQNNYGYTF TRBV9 - TRBJ1-2 TRBD1
TGTGCCAGCATGTTGGGACTAGCGGGAGCTCGTACGCAGTATTTT CASMLGLAGARTQYF TRBV27 - TRBJ2-3 TRBD2
TGTGCCAGCAGCTTGGGCAGAATCCGTACCTACGAGCAGTACTTC CASSLGRIRTYEQYF TRBV7-8 - TRBJ2-7 -
TGCAGCGTTGAGTTAGGGGGTCTTGAAGCTTTCTTT CSVELGGLEAFF TRBV29-1 - TRBJ1-1 -
TGTGCCAGCAGTGGGACAGGGTCGGTATATGGCTACACCTTC CASSGTGSVYGYTF TRBV25-1 - TRBJ1-2 TRBD1
TGTGCCAGCAGCTTGAATGCACCCCAGGGCAATCAGCCCCAGCATTTT CASSLNAPQGNQPQHF TRBV11-2 - TRBJ1-5 -
TGTGCCAGCAGCTTGGGACAGGGTAACTATGGCTACACCTTC CASSLGQGNYGYTF TRBV11-2 - TRBJ1-2 TRBD1
TGTGCCAGCGGCCTCGGGACAGACCCCACCGGGGAGCTGTTTTTT CASGLGTDPTGELFF TRBV9 - TRBJ2-2 TRBD1
TGTGCCAGCAGTGACCGGGACTACAATGAGCAGTTCTTC CASSDRDYNEQFF TRBV6-4 few TRBJ2-1 -
TGCGCCAGCAGTGACGGGAATGAGCAGTTCTTC CASSDGNEQFF TRBV10-1 - TRBJ2-1 -
TGTGCCAGCAGTTCTCGGACAGGGGGGGACACTGAAGCTTTCTTT CASSSRTGGDTEAFF TRBV27 - TRBJ1-1 TRBD1
TGTGCCAGCAGACAGGGTACTAATGAAAAACTGTTTTTT CASRQGTNEKLFF TRBV6-1 few TRBJ1-4 -
TGTGCCAGCAGTGAATTGGCGGTCACAGATACGCAGTATTTT CASSELAVTDTQYF TRBV2 - TRBJ2-3 -
TGTGCCTGGAGTTTAGGGGCGGGGGCGGTCCAGCCCCAGCATTTT CAWSLGAGAVQPQHF TRBV30 - TRBJ1-5 -
TGCGCCAGCAGCATCCTACTAGCGGGAGGGCCCGGGGGCCACGAGCAGTACTTC CASSILLAGGPGGHEQYF TRBV5-1 - TRBJ2-7 TRBD2
TGTGCCACCAGCAGAGTTATCTTGGCGGGGGGGCTTGGTGAGCAGTTCTTC CATSRVILAGGLGEQFF TRBV15 once TRBJ2-1 TRBD2
TGTGCCAGCAGCTCCCTCCGGGGACAGGGGTATGAAAAACTGTTTTTT CASSSLRGQGYEKLFF TRBV7-9 once TRBJ1-4 TRBD1
TGTGCCTGGAGTGTTAGCGTCAGCTCTGGAAACACCATATATTTT CAWSVSVSSGNTIYF TRBV30 - TRBJ1-3 -
TGTGCCAGCAGCTTTGTCGGGGGGGACACCATATATTTT CASSFVGGDTIYF TRBV5-6 - TRBJ1-3 -